This entry concerns a single T cell receptor (beta chain). Its cognate antigen is unknown. This CDR3 is built from 15 residues. V shed 0 bases and J shed 1 base, with 9 bases lying between them. Germline CDR1 reads SGDLS; CDR2 reads YYNGEE. This sample is drawn from a study of cytomegalovirus exposure and HLA in healthy donors. Both 60 Vbeta primers and 13 Jbeta primers went into the PCR. This table comes from immunoSEQ multiplex PCR, and its TCRdb copy is limited to in-frame clones, with some not included. The table lists about 130,000 clones, 77% of them singletons. Broader study findings: Later work found most CMV-associated TCR beta chains apparently HLA-restricted. Reportedly, TCR beta sequences accurately predicted HLA-A and HLA-B alleles in most subjects.

The V call is TRBV9, the J call TRBJ2-3; D might be TRBD2 (5 bases). The clonotype originates from a male donor in good health and CMV-seropositive. Sequencing was performed on PBMCs. The CDR3 sequence is CASSVVRGGTDTQYF. Written as DNA, the CDR3 is TGTGCCAGCAGCGTAGTTCGGGGAGGCACAGATACGCAGTATTTT.